This is a list of T cell receptor beta chains from one sample in a study of tumor-infiltrating lymphocytes in primary liver carcinoma. From the multiplex PCR reads, TCRdb called clonotypes with MiXCR, one entry per CDR3 protein. The repertoire has some 95,000 distinct CDR3 sequences, just under 70% of them found once; the top ten carry under 30%. Sequenced: tumor-adjacent normal liver tissue. The source of these receptors is a man aged 40-55 years with primary liver carcinoma and hepatitis B virus infection. The CDR3 runs from the conserved cysteine through the conserved F or W. Not every row has a clone size; where given, it reads once, few, many or a size class.

j_gene: TRBJ1-6; v_gene: TRBV9; abundance: few; CDR3aa: CASSVRDSNSPLHF
j_gene: TRBJ2-1; v_gene: TRBV11-2; abundance: medium-sized; CDR3aa: CASSSSFEQFF
j_gene: TRBJ2-7; v_gene: TRBV5-5; abundance: many; CDR3aa: CASSLVGYEQYF
j_gene: TRBJ1-5; v_gene: TRBV28; abundance: few; CDR3aa: CASSLGDASDSNQPQHF
j_gene: TRBJ2-4; v_gene: TRBV29-1; abundance: few; CDR3aa: CSVLTQNIQYF
j_gene: TRBJ2-7; v_gene: TRBV29-1; abundance: many; CDR3aa: CSVEGQRYEQYF
j_gene: TRBJ1-1; v_gene: TRBV6-6; abundance: many; CDR3aa: CASSPGQGNTEAFF
j_gene: TRBJ1-2; v_gene: TRBV7-9; abundance: few; CDR3aa: CASSLQTGGYGYTF
j_gene: TRBJ2-1; v_gene: TRBV29-1; abundance: once; CDR3aa: CSPGVQFNEQFF
j_gene: TRBJ2-1; v_gene: TRBV11-2; abundance: NA; CDR3aa: CACSSRQGPYNEQFF
j_gene: TRBJ2-3; v_gene: TRBV20-1; abundance: NA; CDR3aa: CSTKGTSGWLDTQYF
j_gene: TRBJ2-7; v_gene: TRBV12-3/TRBV12-4; abundance: many; CDR3aa: CASSFGISYEQYF
j_gene: TRBJ2-7; v_gene: TRBV4-2; abundance: many; CDR3aa: CASSHREGGAYEQYF
j_gene: NA; v_gene: TRBV11-2; abundance: NA; CDR3aa: CASSLNDAYAQFF
j_gene: NA; v_gene: TRBV6-6; abundance: NA; CDR3aa: CASSYVWVSGLTDTQHF
j_gene: TRBJ2-6; v_gene: TRBV5-6; abundance: NA; CDR3aa: CASSLYEGTSGSRWANVLTF
j_gene: TRBJ2-1; v_gene: TRBV5-1; abundance: NA; CDR3aa: CASSLGGLDVYSEQFF
j_gene: TRBJ2-7; v_gene: TRBV6-4; abundance: NA; CDR3aa: CASQSCRKGLRSGTSETREQYF
j_gene: TRBJ2-1; v_gene: TRBV29-1; abundance: once; CDR3aa: CSMESTNVQFF
j_gene: TRBJ2-5; v_gene: TRBV11-2; abundance: NA; CDR3aa: CANSSQTGEGPHYF
j_gene: TRBJ2-1; v_gene: TRBV11-2; abundance: NA; CDR3aa: CAISANRLAGGDQFF
j_gene: TRBJ2-5; v_gene: TRBV11-2; abundance: NA; CDR3aa: CASRPFRGLGGTQYF
j_gene: TRBJ2-1; v_gene: TRBV30; abundance: few; CDR3aa: CAWSSEAGGRNEQFF
j_gene: TRBJ1-2; v_gene: TRBV7-8; abundance: NA; CDR3aa: CASSRRPDLSNYGCIF
j_gene: TRBJ2-4; v_gene: TRBV10-3; abundance: NA; CDR3aa: CDISEGQGSAKNIQYF
j_gene: TRBJ2-7; v_gene: TRBV13; abundance: NA; CDR3aa: CASSLGGRKDYEQYF
j_gene: TRBJ2-3; v_gene: TRBV29-1; abundance: NA; CDR3aa: CIVIPARGQTDTQYF
j_gene: TRBJ2-7; v_gene: TRBV6-1; abundance: NA; CDR3aa: CASGEGVPGQGGWSSYEQYF
j_gene: TRBJ2-7; v_gene: TRBV5-1; abundance: few; CDR3aa: CASSLQPTGGEQYF
j_gene: TRBJ2-3; v_gene: TRBV11-2; abundance: large; CDR3aa: CAGGAREPADTQYF
j_gene: TRBJ1-2; v_gene: TRBV12-3/TRBV12-4; abundance: many; CDR3aa: CASSSTGYGGGYTF
j_gene: TRBJ1-2; v_gene: TRBV29-1; abundance: many; CDR3aa: CSVEGYGYTF
j_gene: TRBJ2-7; v_gene: TRBV7-9; abundance: NA; CDR3aa: CASSLLGTGHHEQYF
j_gene: TRBJ2-1; v_gene: TRBV28; abundance: NA; CDR3aa: CASTFPGLYTEQFF
j_gene: TRBJ2-5; v_gene: TRBV5-8; abundance: NA; CDR3aa: CASSFSGTSGSETQYF
j_gene: TRBJ2-1; v_gene: TRBV6-1; abundance: NA; CDR3aa: CSSDGRYNEQFF
j_gene: TRBJ2-1; v_gene: TRBV29-1; abundance: many; CDR3aa: CSVELGFTYNEQFF
j_gene: TRBJ2-1; v_gene: TRBV4-1; abundance: NA; CDR3aa: CANSQGLERGEQFF
j_gene: TRBJ1-2; v_gene: TRBV5-6; abundance: NA; CDR3aa: CASSFQGARGFGYTF
j_gene: TRBJ2-7; v_gene: TRBV11-2; abundance: NA; CDR3aa: CASSLPGQDDEQYF
j_gene: TRBJ2-7; v_gene: TRBV29-1; abundance: many; CDR3aa: CSVGGGAGEQYF
j_gene: TRBJ2-7; v_gene: TRBV12-3/TRBV12-4; abundance: NA; CDR3aa: CAGRSTSGSYEQYF
j_gene: TRBJ2-3; v_gene: TRBV6-1; abundance: NA; CDR3aa: CASSDRGQTDTHYF